This T cell receptor beta chain came from a study of T cells in localized non-small cell lung cancer. Study results and limitations: Sequencing involved a lone tumor region, leaving heterogeneity possible. Maximal T cell clonality occurred in uninvolved adjacent lung, with tumor ranking below it.

To note about this clone: What it binds is not known.

V was shortened by 5 bases and J by 6 bases, with 12 bases between the two germline ends. Germline V gene sequence: CDR1 SGDLS, CDR2 YYNGEE. CDR3 size: 13 residues. Sequencing used immunoSEQ multiplex PCR; TCRdb keeps in-frame clones, though not all of them. This table has about 33,000 clones, 85% to 90% appearing once. The source is a man between 35 and 75 years old with stage I lung adenocarcinoma. The source was peripheral blood, collected before any cancer treatment. The chain is built from TRBV9 and TRBJ2-1, with D tentatively TRBD1 (6 bases). The CDR3 reads CASSYRQANEQFF. DNA of the CDR3: TGTGCCAGCAGTTACAGACAGGCCAATGAGCAGTTCTTC.